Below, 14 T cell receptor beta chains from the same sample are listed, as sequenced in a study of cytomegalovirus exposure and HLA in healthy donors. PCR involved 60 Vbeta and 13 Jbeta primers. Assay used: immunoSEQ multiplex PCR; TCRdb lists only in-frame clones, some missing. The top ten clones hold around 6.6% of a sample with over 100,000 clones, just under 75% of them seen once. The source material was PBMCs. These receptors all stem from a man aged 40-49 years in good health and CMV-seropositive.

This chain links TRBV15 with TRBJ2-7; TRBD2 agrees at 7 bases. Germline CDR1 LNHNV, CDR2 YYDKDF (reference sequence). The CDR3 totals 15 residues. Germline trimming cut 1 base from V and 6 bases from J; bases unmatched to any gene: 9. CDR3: CATSRGGGEAGEQYF. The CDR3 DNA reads TGTGCCACCAGCAGAGGGGGAGGGGAGGCGGGCGAGCAGTACTTC.

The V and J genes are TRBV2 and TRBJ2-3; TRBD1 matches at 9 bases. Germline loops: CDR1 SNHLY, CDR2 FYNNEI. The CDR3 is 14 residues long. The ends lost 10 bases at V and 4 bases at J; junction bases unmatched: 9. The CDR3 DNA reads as TGTGCCATCCCACCGGACAGGGGATCAGATACGCAGTATTTT. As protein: CAIPPDRGSDTQYF.

Written as DNA, the CDR3 is TGCAGCGCATTGACAGGGTATAGGAACACTGAAGCTTTCTTT. Its translation: CSALTGYRNTEAFF. The chain recombines TRBV29-1 with TRBJ1-1; TRBD1 agrees at 7 bases. This CDR3 has 14 amino acids. CDR1 and CDR2 (germline): SQVTM, ANQGSEA. Trimming at V came to 7 bases and at J to 1 base, leaving 9 bases not matched to a gene.

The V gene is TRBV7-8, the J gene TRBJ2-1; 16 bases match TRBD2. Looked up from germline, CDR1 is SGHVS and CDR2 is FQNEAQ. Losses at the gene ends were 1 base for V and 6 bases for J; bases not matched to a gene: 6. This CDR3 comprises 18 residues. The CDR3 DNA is TGTGCCAGCAGCTTAGTTTCCGGGACTAGCGGGAGGGGCAATGAGCAGTTCTTC. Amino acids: CASSLVSGTSGRGNEQFF.

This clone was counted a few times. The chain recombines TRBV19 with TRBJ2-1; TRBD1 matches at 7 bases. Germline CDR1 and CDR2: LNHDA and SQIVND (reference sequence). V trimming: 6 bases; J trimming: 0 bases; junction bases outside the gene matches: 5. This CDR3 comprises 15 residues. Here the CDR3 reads CASRLDRSSYNEQFF. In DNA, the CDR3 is TGTGCCAGTAGACTGGACAGGAGCTCCTACAATGAGCAGTTCTTC.

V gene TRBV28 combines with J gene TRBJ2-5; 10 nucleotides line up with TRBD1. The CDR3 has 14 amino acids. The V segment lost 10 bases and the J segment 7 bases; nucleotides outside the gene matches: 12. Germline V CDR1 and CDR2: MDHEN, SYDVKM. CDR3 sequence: CATPLRDRGSTQYF. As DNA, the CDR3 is TGTGCCACACCTCTCCGGGACAGGGGTTCGACCCAGTACTTC.

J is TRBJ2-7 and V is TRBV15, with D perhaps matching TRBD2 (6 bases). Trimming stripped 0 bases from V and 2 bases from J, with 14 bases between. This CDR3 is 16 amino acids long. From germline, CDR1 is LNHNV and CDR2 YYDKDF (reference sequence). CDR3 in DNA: TGTGCCACCAGCAGAGATGGCAGCCCGGGGGCCTACGAGCAGTACTTC. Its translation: CATSRDGSPGAYEQYF.

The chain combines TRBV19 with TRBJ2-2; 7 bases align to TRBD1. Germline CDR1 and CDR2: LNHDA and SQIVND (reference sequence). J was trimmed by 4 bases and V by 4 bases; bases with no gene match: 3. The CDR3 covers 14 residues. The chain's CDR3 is CASSRDSSTGELFF. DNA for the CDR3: TGTGCCAGTAGTAGGGACAGCTCCACCGGGGAGCTGTTTTTT.

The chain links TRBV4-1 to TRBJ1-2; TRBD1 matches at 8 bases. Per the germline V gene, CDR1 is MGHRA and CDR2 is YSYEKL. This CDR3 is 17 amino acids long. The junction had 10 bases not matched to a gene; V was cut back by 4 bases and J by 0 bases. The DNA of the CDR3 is TGCGCCAGCAGCCTTAGACAGGGGAAAACTCCTAACTATGGCTACACCTTC. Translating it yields CASSLRQGKTPNYGYTF.

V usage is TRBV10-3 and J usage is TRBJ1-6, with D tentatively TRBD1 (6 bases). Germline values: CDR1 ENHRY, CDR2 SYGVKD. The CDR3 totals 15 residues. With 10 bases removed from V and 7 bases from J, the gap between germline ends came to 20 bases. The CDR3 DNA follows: TGTGCCAGCCAAGGCGGGGGTAGGGGGAATTCACCCCTCCACTTT. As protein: CASQGGGRGNSPLHF.

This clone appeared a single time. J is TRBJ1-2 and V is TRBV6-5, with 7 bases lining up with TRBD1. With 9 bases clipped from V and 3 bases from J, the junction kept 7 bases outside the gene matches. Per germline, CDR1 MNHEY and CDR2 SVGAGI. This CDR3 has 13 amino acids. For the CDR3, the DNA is TGTGCCAGAGAGAACAGGGGTCACTATGGCTACACCTTC. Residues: CARENRGHYGYTF.

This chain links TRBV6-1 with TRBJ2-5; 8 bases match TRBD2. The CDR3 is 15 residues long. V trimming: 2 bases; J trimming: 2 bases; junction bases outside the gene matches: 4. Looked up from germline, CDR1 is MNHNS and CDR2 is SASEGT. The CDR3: CASSEFGTSQETQYF. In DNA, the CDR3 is TGTGCCAGCAGTGAATTCGGGACTAGTCAAGAGACCCAGTACTTC.

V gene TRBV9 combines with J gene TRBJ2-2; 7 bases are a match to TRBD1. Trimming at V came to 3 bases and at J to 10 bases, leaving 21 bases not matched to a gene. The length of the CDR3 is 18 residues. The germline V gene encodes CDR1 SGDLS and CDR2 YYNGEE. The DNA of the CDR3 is TGTGCCAGCAGCGAAATAGGGGGCGCAGCTTGGCGGGCGTCGGAGCTGTTTTTT. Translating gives CASSEIGGAAWRASELFF.

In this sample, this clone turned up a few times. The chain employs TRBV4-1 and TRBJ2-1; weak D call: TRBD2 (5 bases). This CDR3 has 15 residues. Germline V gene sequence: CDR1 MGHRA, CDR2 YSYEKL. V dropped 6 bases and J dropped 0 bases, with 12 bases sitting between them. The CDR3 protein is CASRRGPGSYNEQFF. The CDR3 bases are TGCGCCAGCAGACGAGGGCCCGGCTCCTACAATGAGCAGTTCTTC.